The rows below give T cell receptor beta chains drawn from one sample of a study of CD8 T cells in Susac syndrome. TCRdb called the immunoSEQ multiplex PCR reads again in MiXCR, with one record for every CDR3 protein. The table has some 400,000 distinct CDR3 sequences, roughly 85% seen once; the top ten hold under 0.15%. Material for sequencing was CD8+ T cells from PBMCs. The receptors shown here come from a human donor with multiple sclerosis. Both conserved end residues are part of each CDR3. The D gene is left open where the match is weak. Clone size is shown for a subset of rows, as once, few, many or a class of expanded clone.

TRBV7-9	TRBD1	few	TRBJ1-2	TGTGCCAGCAGCTTAGTCGGGACAGACTATGGCTACACCTTC	CASSLVGTDYGYTF
TRBV2	-	-	TRBJ1-5	TGTGCCAGCAGACCCGGACCCCTCCCCGGGGTACAGCCCCAGCATTTT	CASRPGPLPGVQPQHF
TRBV6-5	-	few	TRBJ2-7	TGTGCCAGCAGTTACTCTGGTTCCTCCTACGAGCAGTACTTC	CASSYSGSSYEQYF
TRBV5-6	-	-	TRBJ2-7	TGTGCCAGCAGCTTCGCGGGGAACGCCTACGAGCAGTACTTC	CASSFAGNAYEQYF
TRBV19	-	-	TRBJ2-1	TGTGCCAGTAGTATAAAGTGGCAGAGCTCCTACAATGAGCAGTTCTTC	CASSIKWQSSYNEQFF
TRBV27	TRBD2	-	TRBJ2-5	TGTGCCAGCAGGGACCCAGGCGGGGGGGAGACCCAGTACTTC	CASRDPGGGETQYF
TRBV6-1	-	-	TRBJ1-2	TGTGCCAGCAGTGAACGGGACGCCCAGCCAGATGGCTACACCTTC	CASSERDAQPDGYTF
TRBV20-1	-	-	TRBJ1-1	TGCAGTGCTCAAGGCTGGGGGGACACTGAAGCTTTCTTT	CSAQGWGDTEAFF
TRBV12-3/TRBV12-4	-	-	TRBJ1-4	TGTGCCAGCAGCCCTTCGGGTGAACCTAATGAAAAACTGTTTTTT	CASSPSGEPNEKLFF
TRBV20-1	TRBD2	-	TRBJ2-7	TGCAGTGCTAGTATCCCTAGCGGGGGATACGAGCAGTACTTC	CSASIPSGGYEQYF
TRBV4-1	TRBD1	once	TRBJ2-7	TGCGCCAGCAGCCTCGCCGGGACAGGGTTAATCTACGAGCAGTACTTC	CASSLAGTGLIYEQYF
TRBV11-2	TRBD1	-	TRBJ1-1	TGTGCCAGCCGCGAGCGGGACAGGGAAGCTGAAGCTTTCTTT	CASRERDREAEAFF
TRBV27	-	-	TRBJ2-3	TGTGCCAGCAGTCCCGGGGACACAGGATTATTCACAGATACGCAGTATTTT	CASSPGDTGLFTDTQYF
TRBV12-3/TRBV12-4	TRBD2	-	TRBJ2-1	TGTGCCAGCAGTGTAGCGGGAAACTACAATGAGCAGTTCTTC	CASSVAGNYNEQFF
TRBV6-2/TRBV6-3	-	-	TRBJ2-5	TGTGCCGCCCGGGGGTTGGAGACCCAGTACTTC	CAARGLETQYF
TRBV29-1	-	-	TRBJ2-2	TGCAGCGTTGAAGACTGGACAGCGAACACCGGGGAGCTGTTTTTT	CSVEDWTANTGELFF
TRBV27	-	-	TRBJ2-7	TGTGCCAGCAGTTTCGGGGTTGGAGAGCAGTACTTC	CASSFGVGEQYF
TRBV6-1	-	few	TRBJ2-1	TGTGCCAGCAGCCCCTCGACAGAGTCGGCTTACAATGAGCAGTTCTTC	CASSPSTESAYNEQFF
TRBV4-1	-	-	TRBJ1-1	TGTGCCAGCAGCCCCCGGGGAGGGGGAACTGAAGCTTTCTTT	CASSPRGGGTEAFF
TRBV5-4	TRBD2	-	TRBJ2-2	TGTGCCAGCAGCTTGTCGCTACTAGCGGGGAAAGCGAACACCGGGGAGCTGTTTTTT	CASSLSLLAGKANTGELFF
TRBV25-1	TRBD2	-	TRBJ2-1	TGTGCCAGCAGTGCGAGACTAGCGGGGGGGGGTGAGCAGTTCTTC	CASSARLAGGGEQFF
TRBV4-1	-	-	TRBJ2-2	TGCGTCAGCACTTGGGCTGTGAACACCGGGGAGCTGTTTTTT	CVSTWAVNTGELFF
TRBV6-1	-	-	TRBJ1-2	TGTGCCAGCAGTGAAATCTCAACGATCGGAGCAAATGGGGGGTCGAACACCTTC	CASSEISTIGANGGSNTF
TRBV6-5	-	-	TRBJ2-1	TGTGCCAGCAGTTACGGGGGTACAATCGATGAGCAGTTCTTC	CASSYGGTIDEQFF
TRBV27	-	-	TRBJ2-7	TGTGCCAGCAGTTTCCAAGGCCGTAGCTCCTACGAGCAGTACTTC	CASSFQGRSSYEQYF
TRBV28	-	-	TRBJ1-1	TGTGCCAGCAGTTCCTACGGGACAAGGAACACTGAAGCTTTCTTT	CASSSYGTRNTEAFF
TRBV20-1	-	-	TRBJ2-7	TGCAGTGCTAAAAACCCGGAATCGTTTTACGAGCAGTACTTC	CSAKNPESFYEQYF
TRBV27	TRBD1	-	TRBJ2-2	TGTGCCAGCAGTTTATCGGGACAGGGGGCCGACACCGGGGAGCTGTTTTTT	CASSLSGQGADTGELFF
TRBV7-9	-	-	TRBJ1-6	TGTGCCAGCGGGGGCTCGAATAATTCACCCCTCCACTTT	CASGGSNNSPLHF
TRBV11-2	TRBD2	-	TRBJ2-3	TGTGCCAGCAGCTTAGTAGGCGGGGGGAGGGATACGCAGTATTTT	CASSLVGGGRDTQYF
TRBV7-9	-	-	TRBJ2-7	TGTGCCAGCAGCCTTACAGAGTATGGGTCCTACGAGCAGTACTTC	CASSLTEYGSYEQYF
TRBV4-2	-	-	TRBJ1-5	TGTGCCAGCAGCCAAGAGGAAAATCAGCCCCAGCATTTT	CASSQEENQPQHF
TRBV27	-	once	TRBJ2-1	TGTGCCAGCAGTCCCTTCGCCGGGCAGTTAGAGTACAATGAGCAGTTCTTC	CASSPFAGQLEYNEQFF
TRBV5-1	TRBD2	-	TRBJ2-7	TGCGCCAGCAGCTCCGGGACTAGCGAGAGTGTGCAGTACTTC	CASSSGTSESVQYF
TRBV29-1	-	-	TRBJ2-6	TGCAGCGTGCAGGATAACTCTGGGGCCAACGTCCTGACTTTC	CSVQDNSGANVLTF
TRBV28	TRBD2	-	TRBJ2-1	TGTGCCAGCAGTTTCGGGGGACTAGCGGGAGGGCTTACACATGAGCAGTTCTTC	CASSFGGLAGGLTHEQFF
TRBV28	TRBD2	-	TRBJ2-3	TGTGCCAGAAACCCGGGACTAGCGGGAGGGCCCCTTAGGGCAGATACGCAGTATTTT	CARNPGLAGGPLRADTQYF
TRBV4-1	-	-	TRBJ1-5	TGCGCCAGCAGCCTTGACAGTATTTATAGCAATCAGCCCCAGCATTTT	CASSLDSIYSNQPQHF
TRBV6-5	-	-	TRBJ1-5	TGTGCCAGCAGTTATTCCAGGGAGGGTATAGTGCCCCAGCATTTT	CASSYSREGIVPQHF
TRBV27	-	-	TRBJ1-1	TGTGCCAGCTTCGGGGCAGTCCCATACACTGAAGCTTTCTTT	CASFGAVPYTEAFF